Below, 21 T cell receptor beta chains from the same sample are listed, as sequenced in a study of cytomegalovirus exposure and HLA in healthy donors. Amplification used 60 Vbeta primers and 13 Jbeta primers. The data were produced by immunoSEQ multiplex PCR, yet TCRdb's version contains in-frame clones alone and is incomplete. Recorded for this sample: fewer than 150,000 clones. Sequences were obtained from PBMCs. The receptors derive from a middle-aged man in good health and CMV-seronegative.

The chain has TRBV5-4 and TRBJ2-7; 7 bases map to TRBD1. The germline V gene has CDR1 SGHNT and CDR2 YYREEE (reference sequence). Losses at the gene ends were 5 bases for V and 1 base for J; bases not matched to a gene: 15. The CDR3 is 17 residues long. The CDR3 here is CASSPEFRQGRSYEQYF. The DNA for the CDR3 is TGTGCCAGCAGTCCCGAGTTTCGACAGGGCAGATCCTACGAGCAGTACTTC.

The chain is built from TRBV4-2 and TRBJ1-4; D gene unclear. The CDR3 extends over 15 amino acids. V was trimmed by 4 bases and J by 8 bases, leaving 17 bases between them. CDR1 and CDR2 (germline): LGHNA, YNFKEQ. The CDR3 here is CASSPKVGSREKLFF. CDR3 DNA: TGTGCCAGCAGCCCAAAGGTCGGGAGTCGGGAAAAACTGTTTTTT.

This chain joins TRBV9 and TRBJ1-3, with 8 bases identical to TRBD1. The V gene's germline CDR1 is SGDLS and CDR2 YYNGEE. Losses at the gene ends were 4 bases for V and 2 bases for J; bases not matched to a gene: 5. CDR3 length: 15 residues. The CDR3 here is CASSFRQGPGNTIYF. CDR3 sequence (DNA): TGTGCCAGCAGCTTCCGACAGGGGCCTGGAAACACCATATATTTT. The entire variable domain, with the rest obtained from reference TRBV9 and TRBJ1-3, is as follows: DSGVTQTPKHLITATGQRVTLRCSPRSGDLSVYWYQQSLDQGLQFLIQYYNGEERAKGNILERFSAQQFPDLHSELNLSSLELGDSALYFCASSFRQGPGNTIYFGEGSWLTVV.

V usage is TRBV7-3 and J usage is TRBJ1-1; TRBD1 matches 8 bases. There are 13 residues in the CDR3. From germline, CDR1 is SGHTA and CDR2 FQGTGA. V lost 4 bases to trimming and J lost 5 bases; unmatched junction nucleotides: 3. The CDR3 coding sequence is TGTGCCAGCAGCTCAGACAGGGGAACTGAAGCTTTCTTT. It encodes CASSSDRGTEAFF.

This rearrangement joins TRBV19 to TRBJ1-5; D perhaps matches TRBD1 (6 bases). V gave up 5 bases and J gave up 5 bases, with 19 bases separating them. The CDR3 runs 16 residues. Germline assignment: CDR1 LNHDA and CDR2 SQIVND (reference sequence). The CDR3 loop is CASSSLSGTPYQPQHF. In DNA form, the CDR3 reads TGTGCCAGTAGTTCCCTTAGCGGGACACCTTATCAGCCCCAGCATTTT.

V gene TRBV19 combines with J gene TRBJ1-1, with D maybe TRBD1 (5 bases). The length of the CDR3 is 14 residues. Germline-derived CDR1 and CDR2 are LNHDA and SQIVND (reference sequence). The ends were cut back, 0 bases at V and 5 bases at J, with 10 bases in the middle. CDR3 nucleotide sequence: TGTGCCAGTAGTATAGAAGGGGCCGGGACTGAAGCTTTCTTT. It translates to CASSIEGAGTEAFF.

This chain connects TRBV6-5 to TRBJ1-5, with D maybe TRBD1 (5 bases). CDR3 size: 14 residues. The germline CDR1 and CDR2 sequences are MNHEY and SVGAGI. Trimming removed 4 bases from V and 6 bases from J, with 13 bases in between. For the CDR3, the DNA is TGTGCCAGCAGTTCAGGACATGACGGTCAGCCCCAGCATTTT. Amino acid sequence: CASSSGHDGQPQHF.

The chain links TRBV4-1 to TRBJ1-2; D is ambiguous. This CDR3 is built from 14 residues. Germline V gives CDR1 MGHRA, CDR2 YSYEKL. V lost 0 bases and J lost 1, with 6 bases in between. The CDR3 protein is CASSQDQINYGYTF. Written as DNA, the CDR3 is TGCGCCAGCAGCCAAGACCAGATTAACTATGGCTACACCTTC.

The chain employs TRBV5-4 and TRBJ1-2; D perhaps matches TRBD1 (6 bases). Germline CDR1 and CDR2: SGHNT and YYREEE (reference sequence). The CDR3 runs to 13 residues. V dropped 4 bases and J dropped 4 bases, with 11 bases sitting between them. CDR3 nucleotide sequence: TGTGCCAGCAGCCGCCTGGGGGCCTATGGCTACACCTTC. This codes for CASSRLGAYGYTF.

The V gene is TRBV12-5, the J gene TRBJ2-7; 7 bases map to TRBD2. The germline gives CDR1 LGHNT, CDR2 FRNRAP. V gave up 11 bases and J gave up 3 bases; unmatched junction bases: 7. The CDR3 covers 12 residues. The CDR3 loop reads CAPSRGDYEQYF. The CDR3 coding sequence is TGTGCTCCATCTCGGGGGGACTACGAGCAGTACTTC.

For this clone: Germline is not matched at one junction end, which may reflect a read error. The chain uses TRBV10-3 and TRBJ2-5; TRBD2 matches 7 bases. CDR3 length: 15 amino acids. The germline V gene encodes CDR1 ENHRY and CDR2 SYGVKD. CDR3 sequence (DNA): TGTGTCATCAGTGAAGAGCGGGGCCTCCAAGAGACCCAGTACTTC. Amino acids: CVISEERGLQETQYF.

The chain combines TRBV5-4 with TRBJ2-7; 9 nucleotides align to TRBD1. CDR3 length equals 16 residues. The V and J ends lost 2 bases and 7 bases, in that order; junction bases with no gene match: 13. The V gene's germline CDR1 is SGHNT and CDR2 YYREEE (reference sequence). CDR3 sequence (DNA): TGTGCCAGCAGCTTAATGGAGGACAGGGGTATGCGGGAGCAGTACTTC. This codes for CASSLMEDRGMREQYF.

J is TRBJ2-1 and V is TRBV10-1; D not certain. V lost 8 bases and J lost 9, with 11 bases in between. The germline CDR1 and CDR2 sequences are WNHNN and SYGVQD (reference sequence). The CDR3 covers 11 residues. CDR3 DNA sequence: TGCGCCAGCGGCGACTTCGGTGAGCAGTTCTTC. Amino acids: CASGDFGEQFF.

This chain joins TRBV9 and TRBJ2-1; D ambiguous. V lost 4 bases to trimming and J lost 3 bases, with 14 bases between them. The CDR3 loop spans 15 amino acids. In germline, CDR1 is SGDLS, CDR2 YYNGEE. As DNA, the CDR3 is TGTGCCAGCAGCCCCCAGACTCAAAACTACAATGAGCAGTTCTTC. This sequence encodes CASSPQTQNYNEQFF. Drawing the rest from reference TRBV9 and TRBJ2-1, the complete variable domain is DSGVTQTPKHLITATGQRVTLRCSPRSGDLSVYWYQQSLDQGLQFLIQYYNGEERAKGNILERFSAQQFPDLHSELNLSSLELGDSALYFCASSPQTQNYNEQFFGPGTRLTVL.

The chain carries TRBV5-4 and TRBJ2-7, with D tentatively TRBD1 (6 bases). This CDR3 has 15 residues. Germline values: CDR1 SGHNT, CDR2 YYREEE (reference sequence). Trimming took 4 bases from V and 2 from J, leaving 16 bases between them. CDR3 DNA: TGTGCCAGCAGCCACCCGGGACAAGGAGCCTACGAGCAGTACTTC. Encoded protein: CASSHPGQGAYEQYF.

The chain uses TRBV6-4 and TRBJ2-6; the D is unclear. V lost 5 bases to trimming and J lost 3 bases, with 14 bases between them. The CDR3 sequence is 16 residues long. CDR1 MRHNA and CDR2 SNTAGT come from the germline V gene. The CDR3 reads CASSKLRVYGANVLTF. In DNA, the CDR3 is TGTGCCAGCAGTAAACTCCGGGTCTATGGGGCCAACGTCCTGACTTTC.

This chain uses TRBV7-8 with TRBJ1-2; no definite D call. The CDR3 is 14 residues long. Germline V gene lookup returns CDR1 SGHVS and CDR2 FQNEAQ. V lost 0 bases and J lost 7, with 12 bases in between. In DNA form, the CDR3 reads TGTGCCAGCAGCTTAGCGACGGAGGGTTCTGGCTACACCTTC. It is translated as CASSLATEGSGYTF.

This chain uses TRBV6-5 with TRBJ1-2, with no clear D. CDR3 length: 14 residues. The V gene's germline CDR1 is MNHEY and CDR2 SVGAGI. Trimming removed 5 bases from V and 0 bases from J, with 10 bases in between. Here the CDR3 DNA reads TGTGCCAGCAGTCGCGAGCGGACTAACTATGGCTACACCTTC. Residues: CASSRERTNYGYTF.

The chain recombines TRBV5-6 with TRBJ2-5, with TRBD1 as a possible D gene (6 bases). Germline CDR1 reads SGHDT; CDR2 reads YYEEEE. This CDR3 is 15 amino acids long. Trimming removed 1 base from V and 5 bases from J, with 15 bases in between. This CDR3 is CASSLWQGIRETQYF. The CDR3 bases are TGTGCCAGCAGCTTGTGGCAGGGGATCCGGGAGACCCAGTACTTC.

This chain uses TRBV11-2 with TRBJ1-1, with 8 bases identical to TRBD1. The CDR3 is 15 amino acids. V was pared by 3 bases and J by 0 bases, with 3 bases of the junction left unmatched. CDR1 SGHAT and CDR2 FQNNGV come from the germline V gene. The CDR3 sequence: CASSFQGAMNTEAFF. As DNA, the CDR3 is TGTGCCAGCAGCTTCCAGGGGGCCATGAACACTGAAGCTTTCTTT. Combining the CDR3 with reference TRBV11-2 and TRBJ1-1 gives the whole variable domain EAGVAQSPRYKIIEKRQSVAFWCNPISGHATLYWYQQILGQGPKLLIQFQNNGVVDDSQLPKDRFSAERLKGVDSTLKIQPAKLEDSAVYLCASSFQGAMNTEAFFGQGTRLTVV.

This chain links TRBV11-2 with TRBJ2-3, with D perhaps matching TRBD1 (6 bases). Germline CDR1 SGHAT, CDR2 FQNNGV. The CDR3 runs 13 residues. Deletions cut 5 bases from V and 2 bases from J, with 8 bases between. The CDR3 sequence is CASSRTATDTQYF. CDR3 sequence (DNA): TGTGCCAGCAGCCGGACAGCCACAGATACGCAGTATTTT.